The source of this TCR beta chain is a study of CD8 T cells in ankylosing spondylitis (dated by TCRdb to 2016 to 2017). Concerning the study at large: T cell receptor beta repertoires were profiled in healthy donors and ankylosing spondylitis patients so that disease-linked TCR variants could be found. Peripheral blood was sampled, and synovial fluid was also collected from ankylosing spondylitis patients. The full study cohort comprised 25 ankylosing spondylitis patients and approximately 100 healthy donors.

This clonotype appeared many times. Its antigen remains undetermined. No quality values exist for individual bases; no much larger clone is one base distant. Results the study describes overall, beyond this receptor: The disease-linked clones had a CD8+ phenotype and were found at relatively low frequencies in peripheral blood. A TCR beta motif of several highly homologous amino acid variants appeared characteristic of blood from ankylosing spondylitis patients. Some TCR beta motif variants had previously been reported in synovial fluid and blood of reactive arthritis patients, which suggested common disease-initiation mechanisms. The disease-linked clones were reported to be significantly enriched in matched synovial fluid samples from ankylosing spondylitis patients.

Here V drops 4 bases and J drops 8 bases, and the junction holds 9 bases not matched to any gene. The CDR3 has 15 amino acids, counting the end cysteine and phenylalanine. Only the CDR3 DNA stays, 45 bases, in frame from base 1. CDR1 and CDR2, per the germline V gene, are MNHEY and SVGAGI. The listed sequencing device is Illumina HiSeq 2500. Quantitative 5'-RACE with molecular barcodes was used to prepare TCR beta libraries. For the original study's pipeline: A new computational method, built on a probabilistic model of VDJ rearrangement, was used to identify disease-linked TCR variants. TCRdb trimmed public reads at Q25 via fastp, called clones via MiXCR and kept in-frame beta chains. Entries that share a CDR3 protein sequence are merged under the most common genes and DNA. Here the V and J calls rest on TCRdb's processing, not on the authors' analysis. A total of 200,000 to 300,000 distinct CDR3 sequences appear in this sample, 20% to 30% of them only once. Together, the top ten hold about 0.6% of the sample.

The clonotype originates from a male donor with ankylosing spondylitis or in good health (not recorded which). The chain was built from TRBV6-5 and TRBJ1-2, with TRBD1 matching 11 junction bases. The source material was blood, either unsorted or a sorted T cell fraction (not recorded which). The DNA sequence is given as TGTGCCAGCAGTTTCACGGACAGGGGGCTGGGGGGCTACACCTTC. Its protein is CASSFTDRGLGGYTF.